The present T cell receptor beta chain was sequenced within a study of blood T cell repertoires in COVID-19. Background on the study: From T cells, B-cell-depleted T cells, or PBMCs came the material, which was cDNA or gDNA.

How the authors handled the data: Reference gene primers were amplified, and this amplification served to estimate nucleated cell counts. Sequenced by immunoSEQ multiplex PCR; TCRdb stores in-frame clones only, minus some. That table furnishes V, J and clone size, whereas the DNA furnished D and trimming. The repertoire holds about 140,000 clones, with about 88% as singletons. Trimming removed 5 bases at V and 1 base at J, with 13 bases between. The CDR3 has 15 residues. Germline assignment: CDR1 SGHTA and CDR2 FQGTGA. The receptor's source is a man aged 50-60 years with active or convalescent COVID-19. The chain uses TRBV7-3 and TRBJ2-3; a weak D match, TRBD1 (5 bases). The sample was peripheral blood. The CDR3 sequence is CASSPTGGGTDTQYF. As DNA, the CDR3 is TGTGCCAGCAGCCCCACAGGTGGGGGCACAGATACGCAGTATTTT.